This T cell receptor beta chain was found in a study of regulatory T cells in long-lasting Graves disease. On this clonotype: One junction end disagrees with the germline gene, perhaps due to a read error.

Assembly of TCR beta libraries relied on iRepertoire HTBI primers together with Arm-PCR of CDR3 regions. Authors' analysis steps: Throughout the samples, researchers identified around 65 TRBV and approximately 15 TRBJ segments. TCRdb analysed the multiplex PCR reads with MiXCR anew, one entry per CDR3 protein. TCRdb assigned the V and J calls; the authors' analysis was not used. Of 350,000 to 500,000 distinct CDR3 sequences in the sample, 14% were seen once. Germline CDR1 reads MDHEN; CDR2 reads SYDVKM. The length of the CDR3 is 11 residues. Documented time point: newly diagnosed GD, antithyroid drugs for less than 3 months. PBMC RNA was the source of the TCR library. These data were likewise used in another study, on T cells in Graves' hyperthyroidism and ophthalmopathy. Turning to that study: In patients aged 18 to 65, hyperthyroidism was newly diagnosed, with duration under 2 months. Lactation, pregnancy, other autoimmune disease or uncontrolled infection led to exclusion of patients. The diagnoses drew upon clinical symptoms, serum thyroxine and TRAb, thyroid ultrasound and orbital computed tomography.

The rearrangement links TRBV28 to TRBJ2-5, with D perhaps matching TRBD1 or TRBD2 (5 bases each). The receptor was isolated from a woman aged 50 to 60 with Graves disease. The sample was peripheral blood mononuclear cells (PBMCs), taken at new diagnosis, from a patient treated with antithyroid drugs. The CDR3 region has the DNA TGTGCCAGCAGTTTATGGGGGACCAAGTACTTC. This translates into CASSLWGTKYF.